The source of this TCR beta chain is a study of post-analysis software for immune sequencing data (dated by TCRdb to the mid-2010s). Regarding the research as a whole: Recorded disease courses included relapsing-remitting, secondary progressive and progressive-relapsing multiple sclerosis, with some patients lacking subtype annotation. The multiple sclerosis patient repertoires were compared with roughly twelve previously published healthy control repertoires from donors aged about 6 to 25 years. A subset of samples was prepared in parallel using single-end sample barcoding, then pooled and co-amplified after Illumina adapter ligation. General findings and caveats noted by the study authors: The multiple sclerosis patient group was slightly younger than the control group. Compared with controls, multiple sclerosis patients had significantly lower normalized Chao1 diversity, a finding suggesting substantial peripheral T-cell clonal expansion. Direct clustering with F measure revealed strong co-clustering of samples prepared in the same batch, which led to a batch-effect correction. Several TRBV segments, including TRBV5-6, TRBV5-1 and TRBV20-1, were significantly more frequent in patients than controls.

The library was obtained by PCR. The sequencing machine was an Illumina HiSeq 2500. To reduce PCR and sequencing biases, unique molecular identifiers were built into the TCR beta cDNA libraries. Some 500,000 cDNA molecules were obtained for every 1 to 10 million input T cells, so each molecule roughly corresponded to one T cell. Patient libraries were prepared and sequenced with the same protocol used for the earlier healthy control dataset. Samples belonging to the same batch were prepared together, multiplexed and sequenced on a shared HiSeq lane. On the authors' methods: MIGEC handled the raw barcoded reads, throwing out single-read molecular identifier groups before consensus assembly and CDR3 extraction. VDJtools was used for post-analysis of the clonotype tables, and diversity was normalized by down-sampling every dataset to the size of the smallest sample. To correct batch-related cross-sample contamination, repertoire overlap clustering matched CDR3 amino acid sequences but not nucleotide sequences. The public reads were reanalyzed by TCRdb: fastp trimming at Q25, MiXCR alignment, in-frame beta chains only. Rows merge per CDR3 protein into single entries with the most common DNA and genes. These V and J calls originate from TCRdb's pipeline instead of the authors' own analysis. The table for this sample lists hundreds of thousands of distinct CDR3 sequences; 44% of them were counted only once. The ten largest clonotypes hold under 2% of the sample.

This clonotype was counted between two and nine times. No cognate antigen has been identified for it. No much larger clone exists at a distance of one base, and base qualities are not known. CDR1 MNHEY and CDR2 SVGAGI are derived from the germline V gene. The CDR3 covers 12 residues, taking in both the cysteine and the phenylalanine. The sequence is cut down to CDR3 DNA, 36 bases in frame from base 1. V gives up 7 bases and J gives up 2 bases, and the segment between their germline ends measures 9 bases. TCR beta repertoires were profiled from peripheral blood of roughly 13 young patients with multiple sclerosis to demonstrate the VDJtools post-analysis software. The multiple sclerosis patients were children and adolescents between roughly 6 and 17 years of age.

Source material: blood. This sequence was found in a girl aged 5-17 years with multiple sclerosis. In this chain, TRBV6-5 is recombined with TRBJ2-7; the D gene remains uncertain. This receptor carries the CDR3 CASTGTTYEQYF. The nucleotides are TGTGCCAGCACCGGAACCACCTACGAGCAGTACTTC.